A single sample gave rise to the 13 T cell receptor beta chains below, sequenced in a study of T cell repertoires in cytomegalovirus infection. MiXCR was run by TCRdb on the reads, yielding one entry per CDR3 protein. Of fewer than 350,000 distinct CDR3 sequences in the sample, 9.5% were seen once. Sequencing was performed on PBMCs. All receptors come from a human donor in good health (CMV status not recorded). Some clones in this sample may be carry-over from other donors' samples.

This clonotype was seen repeatedly, ten times or more. V and J are TRBV7-9 and TRBJ2-1, with a tentative D call TRBD1 (5 bases). Germline V lookup: CDR1 SEHNR, CDR2 FQNEAQ (reference sequence). The length of the CDR3 is 12 residues. Trimming took 3 bases from V and 7 from J, leaving 7 bases between them. The CDR3 sequence: CASSFRDNEQFF. CDR3 DNA: TGTGCCAGCAGCTTCAGGGATAATGAGCAGTTCTTC.

The rearrangement links TRBV5-6 to TRBJ2-7; TRBD1 might be the D (6 bases). This CDR3 has 13 amino acids. Germline V CDR1 and CDR2: SGHDT, YYEEEE. V gave up 0 bases and J gave up 6 bases, with 10 bases separating them. CDR3 amino acids: CASSLDDRSEQYF. DNA for the CDR3: TGTGCCAGCAGCTTGGACGACAGGAGCGAGCAGTACTTC.

The chain couples TRBV18 to TRBJ2-3; 10 bases align to TRBD2. Germline V gene sequence: CDR1 KGHSH, CDR2 LQKENI. CDR3 size: 16 residues. V shed 3 bases, J shed 0 bases, and the junction held 3 bases outside the gene matches. The CDR3 protein is CASSPPTSGSTDTQYF. CDR3 coding DNA: TGTGCCAGCTCACCCCCGACTAGCGGGAGCACAGATACGCAGTATTTT. Using reference TRBV18 and TRBJ2-3 for the parts outside the CDR3, the full variable domain is NAGVMQNPRHLVRRRGQEARLRCSPMKGHSHVYWYRQLPEEGLKFMVYLQKENIIDESGMPKERFSAEFPKEGPSILRIQQVVRGDSAAYFCASSPPTSGSTDTQYFGPGTRLTVL.

The table lists this clonotype with a few counts. The chain employs TRBV7-9 and TRBJ1-1; a weak D match, TRBD1 (6 bases). Trimming left V 7 bases short and J 0 bases short, with 12 bases between. This CDR3 has 14 amino acids. The germline gives CDR1 SEHNR, CDR2 FQNEAQ (reference sequence). The CDR3, as DNA: TGTGCCAGCAAAGGCGGACAGCTGAACACTGAAGCTTTCTTT. Protein product: CASKGGQLNTEAFF.

In DNA, the CDR3 is TGTGCCAGCTACAAATCAGGGCAGTCCTACGAGCAGTACTTC. Translated: CASYKSGQSYEQYF. The chain recombines TRBV6-6 with TRBJ2-7; D may be TRBD1 (5 bases). V lost 8 bases, J lost 1 base, and 15 bases lay in between. The CDR3 totals 14 residues. Germline V gene sequence: CDR1 MNHNY, CDR2 SVGAGI (reference sequence).

This clonotype was recorded a few times. This chain joins TRBV2 and TRBJ2-1; D remains ambiguous. The CDR3 has 11 amino acids. V was pared by 6 bases and J by 9 bases, with 9 bases between. From germline, CDR1 is SNHLY and CDR2 FYNNEI. CDR3: CASSLRVEQFF. The DNA for the CDR3 is TGTGCCAGCAGCCTTCGTGTTGAGCAGTTCTTC. Variable domain in full (rest from reference TRBV2 and TRBJ2-1): EPEVTQTPSHQVTQMGQEVILRCVPISNHLYFYWYRQILGQKVEFLVSFYNNEISEKSEIFDDQFSVERPDGSNFTLKIRSTKLEDSAMYFCASSLRVEQFFGPGTRLTVL.

This clonotype showed up just a few times. This chain uses TRBV12-3 or TRBV12-4 with TRBJ1-5; 11 bases map to TRBD1. V was clipped by 3 bases and J by 6 bases; unmatched bases: 13. The CDR3 is made up of 18 amino acids. The chain's CDR3 is CASSLGQGGVPSGQPQHF. For the CDR3, the DNA is TGTGCCAGCAGTTTGGGACAGGGGGGCGTCCCTAGCGGTCAGCCCCAGCATTTT.

This clonotype was recorded at least ten times. The rearrangement uses TRBV7-2 and TRBJ2-5; TRBD1 agrees at 8 bases. Germline V gene lookup returns CDR1 SGHTA and CDR2 FQGNSA. V was clipped by 5 bases and J by 4 bases; unmatched bases: 9. CDR3 length equals 15 residues. The CDR3 is CASSPLGTGTETQYF. The CDR3 DNA is TGTGCCAGCAGCCCCCTGGGGACAGGAACAGAGACCCAGTACTTC. The full variable domain, completed using reference TRBV7-2 and TRBJ2-5, is GAGVSQSPSNKVTEKGKDVELRCDPISGHTALYWYRQSLGQGLEFLIYFQGNSAPDKSGLPSDRFSAERTGGSVSTLTIQRTQQEDSAVYLCASSPLGTGTETQYFGPGTRLLVL.

This clonotype appeared many times. The genes are TRBV7-2 and TRBJ2-2; 11 nucleotides line up with TRBD2. CDR1 is SGHTA, CDR2 FQGNSA, per germline. The trim removed 5 bases at V and 5 bases at J, leaving 10 bases unmatched. This CDR3 is built from 17 residues. CDR3: CASSDPPTSGITGELFF. CDR3 nucleotide sequence: TGTGCCAGCAGCGACCCACCGACTAGCGGGATAACCGGGGAGCTGTTTTTT.

This clonotype was seen repeatedly, ten times or more. The chain uses TRBV7-2 and TRBJ1-2; 10 bases are shared with TRBD1. Germline V gene lookup returns CDR1 SGHTA and CDR2 FQGNSA. CDR3 length: 14 amino acids. V lost 5 bases, J lost 9 bases, and 9 bases stayed unmatched. CDR3 sequence reads: CASSPARDRGSYTF. In DNA, the CDR3 is TGTGCCAGCAGCCCCGCCCGGGACAGGGGAAGCTACACCTTC. The full variable domain, completed using reference TRBV7-2 and TRBJ1-2, is GAGVSQSPSNKVTEKGKDVELRCDPISGHTALYWYRQSLGQGLEFLIYFQGNSAPDKSGLPSDRFSAERTGGSVSTLTIQRTQQEDSAVYLCASSPARDRGSYTFGSGTRLTVV.

The sample holds many counts of this clonotype. V is TRBV7-2 and J is TRBJ1-2; D perhaps matches TRBD1 (6 bases). The CDR3 consists of 13 residues. Germline assignment: CDR1 SGHTA and CDR2 FQGNSA. V shed 2 bases and J shed 4 bases, with 8 bases lying between them. CDR3 in DNA: TGTGCCAGCAGCTTAACAGGGCTCTATGGCTACACCTTC. Protein sequence: CASSLTGLYGYTF. Together with reference TRBV7-2 and TRBJ1-2, the CDR3 gives the full variable domain: GAGVSQSPSNKVTEKGKDVELRCDPISGHTALYWYRQSLGQGLEFLIYFQGNSAPDKSGLPSDRFSAERTGGSVSTLTIQRTQQEDSAVYLCASSLTGLYGYTFGSGTRLTVV.

For the CDR3, the DNA is TGTGCCAGCAGCTTGCGGGAAGTCACCGGGGAGCTGTTTTTT. Protein sequence: CASSLREVTGELFF. The chain joins TRBV7-6 to TRBJ2-2, with D possibly matching TRBD2 (6 bases). Germline CDR1 reads SGHVS; CDR2 reads FNYEAQ. The CDR3 is 14 amino acids. Trimming removed 3 bases from V and 4 bases from J, with 9 bases in between.

The chain joins TRBV7-6 to TRBJ2-2; TRBD2 might be the D (5 bases). The CDR3 loop spans 15 amino acids. Germline CDR1 and CDR2: SGHVS and FNYEAQ. Trimming stripped 3 bases from V and 4 bases from J, with 12 bases between. The CDR3 protein is CASSFNTGGTGELFF. CDR3 bases: TGTGCCAGCAGCTTTAATACCGGAGGCACCGGGGAGCTGTTTTTT.